Each of the 3 T cell receptor beta chains below was sequenced from the same sample in a study of molecular identifiers for immune sequencing clone quantification. In TCRdb, the PCR reads were re-called with MiXCR into one record per CDR3 protein. In the table there are 300,000 to 350,000 distinct CDR3 sequences, around 21% of which are singletons. Sequenced input: naive CD8+ T cells from blood, with Jurkat cell RNA spiked in. The subset: FACS-sorted CD8+CD4-CCR7+CD45RA+ naive T cells. These receptors came from a human donor in good health. Some libraries in this study had Jurkat cell RNA spiked in.

This clonotype has ten or more counts. V and J are TRBV27 and TRBJ2-5; the D gene could be TRBD1 or TRBD2 (5 bases each). There are 14 residues in the CDR3. V was cut by 2 bases and J by 3 bases, with 10 bases left in between. Germline CDR1 and CDR2: MNHEY and SMNVEV (reference sequence). The CDR3 nucleotides are TGTGCCAGCAGTTTACAGGGTAGCGAAGAGACCCAGTACTTC. This translates into CASSLQGSEETQYF.

This clonotype was found many times. This chain joins TRBV23-1 and TRBJ2-7; D is ambiguous. TRBV23-1 carries the ORF label, with uncertain function. Deletions cut 8 bases from V and 1 base from J, with 15 bases between. This CDR3 comprises 14 residues. The CDR3 sequence is CASPPDDGSYEQYF. The CDR3, as DNA: TGCGCCAGCCCGCCCGATGACGGGTCCTACGAGCAGTACTTC.

On this clonotype itself: No conserved phenylalanine or tryptophan is present at the end of the CDR3, so a read error is the likely explanation. The chain uses TRBV5-1 and TRBJ2-3; 9 nucleotides line up with TRBD2. Germline V lookup: CDR1 SGHRS, CDR2 YFSETQ. CDR3 length equals 14 residues. V lost 3 bases and J lost 3; bases outside the gene matches: 2. CDR3 sequence (DNA): TGCGCCAGCAGCTCAGCGGGAGGAACAGATACGCAGTATCTT. It specifies CASSSAGGTDTQYL.